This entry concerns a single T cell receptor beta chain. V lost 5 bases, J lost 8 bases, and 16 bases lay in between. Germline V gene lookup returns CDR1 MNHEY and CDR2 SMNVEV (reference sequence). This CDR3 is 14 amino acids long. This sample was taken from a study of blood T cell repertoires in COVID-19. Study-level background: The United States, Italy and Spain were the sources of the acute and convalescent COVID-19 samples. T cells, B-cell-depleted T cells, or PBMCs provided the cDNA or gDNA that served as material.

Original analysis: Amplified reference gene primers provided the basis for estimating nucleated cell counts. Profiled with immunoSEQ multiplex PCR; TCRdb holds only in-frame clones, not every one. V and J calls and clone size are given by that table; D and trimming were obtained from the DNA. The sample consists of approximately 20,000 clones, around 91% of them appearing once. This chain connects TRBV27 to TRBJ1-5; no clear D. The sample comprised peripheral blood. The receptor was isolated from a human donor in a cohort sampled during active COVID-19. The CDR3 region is CASSTNKQMEPQHF. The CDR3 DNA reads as TGTGCCAGCAGTACCAACAAACAAATGGAGCCCCAGCATTTT.